The 29 T cell receptor beta chains below all came from one sample that was sequenced in a study of T cell responses to AZD1222 COVID-19 vaccine. TCRdb's table, derived via immunoSEQ multiplex PCR, lists solely in-frame clones and lacks some. This repertoire shows 150,000 to 200,000 clones, almost 95% found once; its top ten account for roughly a tenth. The specimen comprised peripheral blood, sampled on day 0 of AZD1222 vaccination. The receptors shown here come from an adult in good health.

CDR3 sequence (DNA): TGCGCCAGCAGCCACTCATCCTCCGGGACAGCCCCTGAATCCAATCAGCCCCAGCATTTT. It specifies CASSHSSSGTAPESNQPQHF. The chain carries TRBV4-1 and TRBJ1-5, with 7 bases that match TRBD1. The germline V gene has CDR1 MGHRA and CDR2 YSYEKL. The CDR3 covers 20 residues. V shed 3 bases and J 3 bases; nucleotides not matched to a gene: 20.

The rearrangement links TRBV12-3 or TRBV12-4 to TRBJ1-1; D remains ambiguous. CDR3 length equals 13 residues. V was trimmed by 2 bases and J by 4 bases, leaving 8 bases between them. In nucleotides, the CDR3 is TGTGCCAGCAGTTTACTTGCGGGCACTGAAGCTTTCTTT. Protein sequence: CASSLLAGTEAFF.

This sequence joins TRBV28 and TRBJ1-1, with 10 bases that match TRBD1. The V segment lost 5 bases and the J segment 5 bases; nucleotides outside the gene matches: 8. This CDR3 region has 15 residues. Germline V lookup: CDR1 MDHEN, CDR2 SYDVKM. CDR3 sequence (DNA): TGTGCCAGCAGTCTCCAGACAGGGGGCCCGACTGAAGCTTTCTTT. Protein: CASSLQTGGPTEAFF.

The chain joins TRBV5-1 to TRBJ2-2; no reliable D call. The CDR3 sequence is 13 residues long. The V and J ends lost 4 bases and 7 bases respectively, with 11 bases between them. Per the germline V gene, CDR1 is SGHRS and CDR2 is YFSETQ. The CDR3 reads CASSLPVIGELFF. CDR3 DNA sequence: TGCGCCAGCAGCCTCCCAGTGATCGGGGAGCTGTTTTTT.

Note on this clone: Other DNA sequences in the sample encode the same CDR3. The chain combines TRBV28 with TRBJ1-5, with a possible D match to TRBD1 (6 bases). Trimming left V 5 bases short and J 0 bases short, with 11 bases between. The germline CDR1 and CDR2 sequences are MDHEN and SYDVKM. The CDR3 has 15 residues. CDR3 nucleotide sequence: TGTGCCAGCAGTCCCCGGACAGCTAGCAATCAGCCCCAGCATTTT. Translated: CASSPRTASNQPQHF.

This sequence joins TRBV10-3 and TRBJ1-4, with 9 bases fitting TRBD1. The germline V gene encodes CDR1 ENHRY and CDR2 SYGVKD. Unmatched junction bases numbered 2, after V lost 6 bases and J lost 6 bases. The CDR3 covers 13 residues. The chain's CDR3 is CAIRTGGDEKLFF. CDR3 bases: TGTGCCATCAGGACAGGGGGAGATGAAAAACTGTTTTTT.

J is TRBJ1-2 and V is TRBV6-5; a weak D match, TRBD1 (6 bases). The V end lost 2 bases, the J end lost 9 bases, and 10 bases lay between the germline ends. Germline V gene data show CDR1 as MNHEY and CDR2 as SVGAGI. The CDR3 spans 12 residues. The CDR3 nucleotides read TGTGCCAGCAGTTACGAGGACAGACGCTACACCTTC. Translation: CASSYEDRRYTF.

This clone was detected once. This sequence joins TRBV19 and TRBJ2-2; D is unclear. Germline CDR1 is LNHDA and CDR2 is SQIVND (reference sequence). V was trimmed by 7 bases and J by 3 bases, leaving 9 bases between them. The CDR3 length is 13 residues. CDR3 in amino acids: CASNLGYTGELFF. The CDR3 nucleotides are TGTGCCAGTAACTTAGGGTACACCGGGGAGCTGTTTTTT.

CDR3 coding DNA: TGTGCCACCAGTGAGTCGGGGGGCTCCTACAATGAGCAGTTCTTC. This gives the protein CATSESGGSYNEQFF. The rearrangement links TRBV24-1 to TRBJ2-1, with TRBD2 identical over 7 bases. CDR1 KGHDR and CDR2 SFDVKD come from the germline V gene. This CDR3 region has 15 residues. Trimming removed 4 bases from V and 0 bases from J; junction bases left unmatched: 2.

The chain recombines TRBV23-1 with TRBJ2-2, with 13 bases identical to TRBD2. TRBV23-1 is marked as an open reading frame, function uncertain. The CDR3 is made up of 17 amino acids. V lost 6 bases, J lost 2 bases, and 6 bases stayed unmatched. CDR3 sequence (DNA): TGCGCCAGCAGCCGGAGGGGACTAGCGGGAAACACCGGGGAGCTGTTTTTT. Translation gives CASSRRGLAGNTGELFF.

J is TRBJ1-1 and V is TRBV28; D might be TRBD1 (6 bases). Germline CDR1 reads MDHEN; CDR2 reads SYDVKM. Trimming took off 2 bases at V and 4 bases at J, with 14 bases between the two ends. The CDR3 is made up of 15 amino acids. This chain's CDR3 is CASSLQGGGLTEAFF. DNA for the CDR3: TGTGCCAGCAGTTTACAGGGTGGGGGGCTCACTGAAGCTTTCTTT. The full variable domain, its missing parts supplied by reference TRBV28 and TRBJ1-1, is DVKVTQSSRYLVKRTGEKVFLECVQDMDHENMFWYRQDPGLGLRLIYFSYDVKMKEKGDIPEGYSVSREKKERFSLILESASTNQTSMYLCASSLQGGGLTEAFFGQGTRLTVV.

The genes are TRBV20-1 and TRBJ1-1; D is possibly TRBD1 (6 bases). This CDR3 is built from 11 residues. Trimming shortened V by 3 bases and J by 4 bases, and 6 bases separated the two germline ends. Per germline, CDR1 DFQATT and CDR2 SNEGSKA (reference sequence). CDR3 region: CSARGATEAFF. In nucleotides, the CDR3 is TGCAGTGCTAGGGGGGCCACTGAAGCTTTCTTT.

The chain links TRBV27 to TRBJ2-3; 12 nucleotides align to TRBD2. The junction had 6 bases not matched to a gene; V was cut back by 6 bases and J by 5 bases. This CDR3 region has 15 residues. Germline CDR1 and CDR2: MNHEY and SMNVEV (reference sequence). The CDR3 DNA reads TGTGCCAGCAGATACCTAGCGGGAGGGCAAGATACGCAGTATTTT. Protein product: CASRYLAGGQDTQYF.

This rearrangement joins TRBV11-3 to TRBJ1-4; D not certain. CDR3 length: 13 amino acids. The germline V gene has CDR1 SGHNT and CDR2 YENEEA. V lost 5 bases, J lost 8 bases, and 12 bases lay in between. The CDR3 spells CASSRRHGEKLFF. The CDR3 DNA follows: TGTGCCAGCAGCCGGCGACATGGGGAAAAACTGTTTTTT.

The chain joins TRBV3-1 (or the pseudogene TRBV3-2) to TRBJ1-2, with a weak D call TRBD1 (6 bases). This CDR3 is built from 12 residues. Germline V lookup: CDR1 LGHDT, CDR2 YNNKEL (reference sequence). V was cut by 3 bases and J by 13 bases, with 15 bases left in between. This chain's CDR3 is CASSQRSGGVTF. CDR3 nucleotides: TGTGCCAGCAGCCAGCGATCGGGGGGCGTCACCTTC.

The rearrangement joins TRBV28 to TRBJ1-1; the D is unclear. The CDR3 sequence is 13 residues long. Per germline, CDR1 MDHEN and CDR2 SYDVKM. CDR3 protein: CVAIPPGSTEAFF. Here the CDR3 DNA reads TGTGTAGCTATCCCCCCCGGAAGCACTGAAGCTTTCTTT.

This chain links TRBV29-1 with TRBJ1-1; a possible D gene is TRBD1 (5 bases). Germline V gene lookup returns CDR1 SQVTM and CDR2 ANQGSEA. The V and J ends lost 4 bases and 1 base respectively, with 10 bases between them. CDR3 length: 13 amino acids. The CDR3 is CSVGGLSNTEAFF. In DNA form, the CDR3 reads TGCAGCGTTGGGGGACTTTCGAACACTGAAGCTTTCTTT.

This chain's CDR3 is CASSLGNDRDNSPLHF. DNA of the CDR3: TGTGCCAGCAGCTTAGGGAATGACAGGGATAATTCACCCCTCCACTTT. J is TRBJ1-6 and V is TRBV11-2, with 7 bases lining up with TRBD1. The CDR3 contains 16 residues. V dropped 1 base and J dropped 5; count of bases not matched to a gene: 5. CDR1 is SGHAT, CDR2 FQNNGV, per germline.

The CDR3 bases are TGTGCCAGCAGGGGCCTTGGGAATGAGCAGTTCTTC. Its protein product is CASRGLGNEQFF. The chain has TRBV2 and TRBJ2-1; D remains ambiguous. Germline V lookup: CDR1 SNHLY, CDR2 FYNNEI. V was shortened by 6 bases and J by 7 bases, with 10 bases between the two germline ends. The CDR3 is 12 residues long. Together with reference TRBV2 and TRBJ2-1, the CDR3 gives the full variable domain: EPEVTQTPSHQVTQMGQEVILRCVPISNHLYFYWYRQILGQKVEFLVSFYNNEISEKSEIFDDQFSVERPDGSNFTLKIRSTKLEDSAMYFCASRGLGNEQFFGPGTRLTVL.

This rearrangement joins TRBV30 to TRBJ2-7, with TRBD1 matching 8 bases. Germline V CDR1 and CDR2: GTSNPN, SVGIG (reference sequence). V trimming: 2 bases; J trimming: 2 bases; junction bases outside the gene matches: 14. The CDR3 spans 17 residues. The CDR3, as DNA: TGTGCCTGGAGTCGGTACAGGGGGGCAGGAATTCCCTACGAGCAGTACTTC. As protein: CAWSRYRGAGIPYEQYF.

For the CDR3, the DNA is TGTGCCAGCAGCCCTGACACCCTCACTGAAGCTTTCTTT. It is translated as CASSPDTLTEAFF. This chain links TRBV6-6 with TRBJ1-1; D not resolved. The CDR3 sequence is 13 residues long. Trimming removed 6 bases from V and 4 bases from J, with 12 bases in between. Germline-derived CDR1 and CDR2 are MNHNY and SVGAGI (reference sequence).

The V gene is TRBV5-8, the J gene TRBJ1-3; D remains ambiguous. Germline CDR1 is SGHTS and CDR2 is YDEGEE. Trimming shortened V by 4 bases and J by 0 bases, and 14 bases separated the two germline ends. The CDR3 has 16 residues. CDR3 nucleotide sequence: TGTGCCAGCAGCAGACGAGGGTTACTCTCTGGAAACACCATATATTTT. Protein product: CASSRRGLLSGNTIYF.

The V gene is TRBV7-3, the J gene TRBJ2-7; TRBD2 agrees at 9 bases. Germline V gene data show CDR1 as SGHTA and CDR2 as FQGTGA. CDR3 length equals 15 residues. Trimming at V came to 5 bases and at J to 3 bases, leaving 8 bases not matched to a gene. This CDR3 is CASSRSGSGLYEQYF. The CDR3, as DNA: TGTGCCAGCAGCCGTAGCGGGAGTGGGCTCTACGAGCAGTACTTC.

The V call is TRBV19, the J call TRBJ1-5, with TRBD1 as a possible D gene (5 bases). The germline CDR1 and CDR2 sequences are LNHDA and SQIVND (reference sequence). The CDR3 length is 13 residues. The V and J ends lost 7 bases and 4 bases respectively, with 11 bases between them. The CDR3 spells CASKQAINQPQHF. The CDR3 DNA sequence: TGTGCCAGTAAACAGGCGATAAATCAGCCCCAGCATTTT.

The V gene is TRBV10-3, the J gene TRBJ1-5; TRBD1 aligns across 7 bases. This CDR3 has 16 residues. Germline V gene lookup returns CDR1 ENHRY and CDR2 SYGVKD. The V and J ends lost 6 bases and 0 bases, in that order; junction bases with no gene match: 8. The CDR3 DNA follows: TGTGCCATCAGCCCCACAGGGGCAACTAGCAATCAGCCCCAGCATTTT. This translates into CAISPTGATSNQPQHF.

This clone is a singleton in its sample. This rearrangement joins TRBV28 to TRBJ2-7; D might be TRBD2 (5 bases). The CDR3 extends over 14 amino acids. Trimming pared 2 bases from V and 4 bases from J, leaving 12 bases between. Germline V gives CDR1 MDHEN, CDR2 SYDVKM. The CDR3 sequence: CASSLTRYPYEQYF. In DNA, the CDR3 is TGTGCCAGCAGTTTAACTAGGTATCCTTACGAGCAGTACTTC.

The V gene is TRBV14, the J gene TRBJ2-4; no reliable D call. Germline V CDR1 and CDR2: SGHDN, FVKESK. This CDR3 region has 16 residues. Trimming cost V 4 bases and J 0 bases, with 13 bases left between them. The CDR3 reads CASSPRPELAKNIQYF. DNA of the CDR3: TGTGCCAGCAGCCCGCGGCCAGAGCTAGCCAAAAACATTCAGTACTTC.

The chain couples TRBV3-1 (or the pseudogene TRBV3-2) to TRBJ1-1; perhaps TRBD1 as D (5 bases). CDR1 is LGHDT, CDR2 YNNKEL, per germline (reference sequence). Trimming cost V 4 bases and J 6 bases, with 12 bases left between them. This CDR3 is built from 13 residues. CDR3 coding DNA: TGTGCCAGCAGCCTAAGGGGTATGTCTGAAGCTTTCTTT. This gives the protein CASSLRGMSEAFF.

This clone came up once. The V and J genes are TRBV18 and TRBJ2-7, with 8 bases identical to TRBD1. J was trimmed by 3 bases and V by 5 bases; bases with no gene match: 9. The V gene's germline CDR1 is KGHSH and CDR2 LQKENI. CDR3 length: 15 residues. CDR3 sequence: CASSGTATGGYEQYF. DNA for the CDR3: TGTGCCAGCTCAGGAACGGCCACAGGGGGCTACGAGCAGTACTTC. The complete variable domain, with remaining parts taken from reference TRBV18 and TRBJ2-7, reads NAGVMQNPRHLVRRRGQEARLRCSPMKGHSHVYWYRQLPEEGLKFMVYLQKENIIDESGMPKERFSAEFPKEGPSILRIQQVVRGDSAAYFCASSGTATGGYEQYFGPGTRLTVT.